Below, 16 T cell receptor beta chains from the same sample are listed, as sequenced in a study of CD8 T cells in ankylosing spondylitis. Regarding the study as a whole: Typical of ankylosing spondylitis blood, it appeared, was a TCR beta motif of 7 or 8 highly homologous variants.

Their antigens are not known. TCRdb re-called the 5' RACE reads through MiXCR, storing one row per CDR3 protein. The data contain 500,000 or so distinct CDR3 sequences, about 5% of them singletons. Sequencing was performed on blood, either unsorted or a sorted T cell fraction (not recorded which). The receptors derive from a male donor with ankylosing spondylitis.

J is TRBJ2-1 and V is TRBV11-2; no firm D call. The CDR3 covers 16 residues. The V end was cut by 0 bases, the J end by 4 bases, with 13 bases between. Per the germline V gene, CDR1 is SGHAT and CDR2 is FQNNGV. The CDR3 DNA is TGTGCCAGCAGCTTAGATCCCCTCGGAGTGTACAATGAGCAGTTCTTC. Its translation: CASSLDPLGVYNEQFF.

The chain uses TRBV5-1 and TRBJ2-2; no clear D. V was trimmed by 0 bases and J by 5 bases, leaving 8 bases between them. The CDR3 extends over 14 amino acids. Germline V lookup: CDR1 SGHRS, CDR2 YFSETQ. CDR3 loop: CASSLVPRTGELFF. The CDR3 nucleotides are TGCGCCAGCAGCTTGGTTCCGAGGACCGGGGAGCTGTTTTTT.

This clonotype appeared many times. The gene calls are TRBV4-2 and TRBJ2-5; possibly TRBD1 or TRBD2 for D (5 bases each). Trimming removed 4 bases from V and 1 base from J, with 13 bases in between. The CDR3 totals 15 residues. From germline, CDR1 is LGHNA and CDR2 YNFKEQ. CDR3 region: CASSPRDGLQETQYF. Here the CDR3 DNA reads TGTGCCAGCAGCCCCCGGGACGGCCTCCAAGAGACCCAGTACTTC.

This clonotype was picked up many times. The chain couples TRBV29-1 to TRBJ2-7; a possible D gene is TRBD2 (6 bases). Deletions cut 4 bases from V and 5 bases from J, with 15 bases between. CDR3 length equals 13 residues. In germline, CDR1 is SQVTM, CDR2 ANQGSEA. The DNA for the CDR3 is TGCAGCGTTGGGGGCAGGCTAGCGAACGAGCAGTACTTC. Its protein product is CSVGGRLANEQYF.

This clonotype has ten or more counts. V and J are TRBV25-1 and TRBJ1-6; possible D gene TRBD1, 6 bases. This CDR3 comprises 15 residues. CDR1 is MGHDK and CDR2 is SYGVNS in the germline V gene. The ends were cut back, 6 bases at V and 0 bases at J, with 9 bases in the middle. Here the CDR3 DNA reads TGTGCCAGCAGGCAGGGGAGCTCCTATAATTCACCCCTCCACTTT. Translated, it gives CASRQGSSYNSPLHF.

The chain employs TRBV9 and TRBJ2-7, with TRBD1 matching over 8 bases. The CDR3 has 15 amino acids. The J segment lost 6 bases and the V segment lost 4 bases, leaving 12 bases of the junction unmatched. Germline CDR1 reads SGDLS; CDR2 reads YYNGEE. The DNA for the CDR3 is TGTGCCAGCAGCCCCAGGGGGCTGTTAAGTATCGAGCAGTACTTC. It codes for CASSPRGLLSIEQYF.

This clonotype has at least ten counts. The chain recombines TRBV7-3 with TRBJ1-1; TRBD1 might be the D (6 bases). The germline V gene encodes CDR1 SGHTA and CDR2 FQGTGA. V was clipped by 1 base and J by 4 bases, with 10 bases between them. The CDR3 totals 14 residues. CDR3 sequence (DNA): TGTGCCAGCAGCTTAATAGGAGGGGGCACTGAAGCTTTCTTT. This sequence encodes CASSLIGGGTEAFF.

This clonotype showed up many times. A junction boundary mismatches the germline segment, possibly from a read error. The chain couples TRBV6-1 to TRBJ2-1; 9 bases map to TRBD2. Per germline, CDR1 MNHNS and CDR2 SASEGT. The CDR3 runs 13 residues. As DNA, the CDR3 is TGCGCCGGGGCTAGCGGGGTCTACAATGAGCAGTTCTTC. Translating it yields CAGASGVYNEQFF.

This clonotype was seen repeatedly, ten times or more. V and J are TRBV6-5 and TRBJ2-4; D is perhaps TRBD2 (6 bases). Trimming pared 2 bases from V and 1 base from J, leaving 9 bases between. Germline CDR1 and CDR2: MNHEY and SVGAGI. This CDR3 region has 15 residues. The CDR3 DNA reads TGTGCCAGCAGTTACGGGAGGCTGGCCAAAAACATTCAGTACTTC. Protein: CASSYGRLAKNIQYF.

This clonotype was observed a few times. For the CDR3, the DNA is TGTGCCAGCAGCTTATCGATCCGCTCTGGGGCCAACGTCCTGACTTTC. Translated: CASSLSIRSGANVLTF. The V call is TRBV7-9, the J call TRBJ2-6; the D is unclear. The germline gives CDR1 SEHNR, CDR2 FQNEAQ (reference sequence). The CDR3 has 16 residues. The V and J ends lost 2 bases and 0 bases respectively, with 8 bases between them.

Of note for this clonotype: This may stem from a read error, because a much larger clone lies one nucleotide away. J is TRBJ2-5 and V is TRBV5-6, with 10 bases lining up with TRBD1. Germline-derived CDR1 and CDR2 are SGHDT and YYEEEE. V was clipped by 4 bases and J by 4 bases; unmatched bases: 7. The CDR3 is 15 residues long. Here the CDR3 reads CASSHYGTGVETQYF. CDR3 in DNA: TGTGCCAGCAGCCACTACGGGACAGGGGTAGAGACCCAGTACTTC.

This clonotype has ten or more counts. The CDR3 DNA is TGTGCCAGCAGCCCGGACAGGGTGGTAACTGAAGCTTTCTTT. Protein: CASSPDRVVTEAFF. This chain uses TRBV7-2 with TRBJ1-1; 8 nucleotides agree with TRBD1. Germline CDR1 reads SGHTA; CDR2 reads FQGNSA. J lost 5 bases, V lost 5 bases, and 7 bases had no gene match. CDR3 length: 14 amino acids.

Many counts were recorded for this clonotype. V is TRBV6-1 and J is TRBJ1-1; a weak D match, TRBD1 (6 bases). V was trimmed by 7 bases and J by 10 bases, leaving 22 bases between them. Germline CDR1 reads MNHNS; CDR2 reads SASEGT. The CDR3 extends over 14 amino acids. For the CDR3, the DNA is TGTGCCAGCACTACAAATCAGGGGATCTTAAGAGCTTTCTTT. It encodes CASTTNQGILRAFF.

In its sample, this clonotype was seen many times. The J gene is TRBJ1-1, the V gene TRBV9; 10 nucleotides match TRBD1. Germline V gene data show CDR1 as SGDLS and CDR2 as YYNGEE. After removal of 0 bases from V and 6 bases from J, the junction contained 5 bases not matched to a gene. The CDR3 is made up of 15 amino acids. CDR3 in amino acids: CASSVVGTGVAEAFF. Here the CDR3 DNA reads TGTGCCAGCAGCGTAGTAGGGACAGGGGTTGCTGAAGCTTTCTTT. Supplemented by reference TRBV9 and TRBJ1-1, the full variable domain reads DSGVTQTPKHLITATGQRVTLRCSPRSGDLSVYWYQQSLDQGLQFLIQYYNGEERAKGNILERFSAQQFPDLHSELNLSSLELGDSALYFCASSVVGTGVAEAFFGQGTRLTVV.

This clonotype was seen ten or more times. This chain links TRBV7-9 with TRBJ1-2; D unresolved. CDR1 and CDR2 (germline): SEHNR, FQNEAQ (reference sequence). Trimming shortened V by 5 bases and J by 1 base, and 11 bases separated the two germline ends. This CDR3 comprises 14 residues. As DNA, the CDR3 is TGTGCCAGCAGCCAGTACACAGTTAACTATGGCTACACCTTC. Translated, it gives CASSQYTVNYGYTF.

This clonotype was counted ten times or more. The genes are TRBV12-3 or TRBV12-4 and TRBJ1-4; 8 positions agree with TRBD1. Germline trimming cut 7 bases from V and 0 bases from J; bases unmatched to any gene: 13. The CDR3 consists of 18 residues. As DNA, the CDR3 is TGTGCCAGCACCGTCAAACTGACAGGGGATGCAACTAATGAAAAACTGTTTTTT. This translates into CASTVKLTGDATNEKLFF.